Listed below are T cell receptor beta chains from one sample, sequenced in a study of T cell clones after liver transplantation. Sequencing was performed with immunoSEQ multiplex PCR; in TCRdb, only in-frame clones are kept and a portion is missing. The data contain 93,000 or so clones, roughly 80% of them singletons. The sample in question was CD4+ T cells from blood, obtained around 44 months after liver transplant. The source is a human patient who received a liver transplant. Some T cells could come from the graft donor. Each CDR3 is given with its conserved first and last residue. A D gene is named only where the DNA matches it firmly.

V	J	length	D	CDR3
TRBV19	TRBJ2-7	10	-	CAPGIYEQYF
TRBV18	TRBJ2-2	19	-	CASSPSRLESRLQTGELFF
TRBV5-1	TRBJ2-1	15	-	CASSLDRAGRNEQFF
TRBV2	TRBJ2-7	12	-	CASTILSYEQYF
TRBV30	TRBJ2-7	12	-	CAWSPSRWEQYF
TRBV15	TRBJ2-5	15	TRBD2	CATSPASGGTETQYF
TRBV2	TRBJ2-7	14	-	CASSEAPGTYEQYF
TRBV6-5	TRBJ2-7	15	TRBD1	CASRDRGTGSYEQYF
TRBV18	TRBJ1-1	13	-	CASSPQLDTEAFF
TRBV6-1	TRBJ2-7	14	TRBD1	CASNPGQGVYEQYF
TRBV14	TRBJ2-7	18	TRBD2	CASSQELTSGGLKPEQYF
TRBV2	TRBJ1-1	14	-	CASSERQANTEAFF
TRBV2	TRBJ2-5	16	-	CASSDRIAGRLETQYF
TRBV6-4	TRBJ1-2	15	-	CASSEWSGTDYGYTF
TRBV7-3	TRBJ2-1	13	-	CASSLGTPSLQFF
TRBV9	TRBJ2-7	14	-	CASSVVAEAYEQYF
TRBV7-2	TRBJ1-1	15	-	CASSPSGRWSTEAFF
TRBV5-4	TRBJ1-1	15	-	CASSLAGGLGLEAFF
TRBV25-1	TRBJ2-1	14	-	CASSERPGVDEQFF
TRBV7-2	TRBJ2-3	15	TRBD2	CASSYLAGDSDTQYF
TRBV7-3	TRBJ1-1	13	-	CASSFALVTEAFF
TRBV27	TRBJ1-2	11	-	CASSSGYGYTF
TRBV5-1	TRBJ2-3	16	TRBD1	CASSWSDRVGTDTQYF
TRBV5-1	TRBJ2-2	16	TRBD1	CASSRQGGEVAGELFF
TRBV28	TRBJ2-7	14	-	CASRPTGKWNEQYF
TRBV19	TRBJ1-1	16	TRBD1	CASSITRGITYFEAFF
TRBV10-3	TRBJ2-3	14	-	CAIMTPKQADTQYF
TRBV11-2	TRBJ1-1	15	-	CASSPRWGGNTEAFF
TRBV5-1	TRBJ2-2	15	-	CASSPPDTYTGELFF
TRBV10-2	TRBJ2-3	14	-	CASSPGLTTDTQYF
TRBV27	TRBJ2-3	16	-	CASSLRKTGNTDTQYF
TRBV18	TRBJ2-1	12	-	CASSPVRGEQFF
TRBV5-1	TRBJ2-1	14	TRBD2	CASSTSGGAREQFF
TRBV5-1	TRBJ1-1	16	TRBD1	CASSKEQGTVNTEAFF
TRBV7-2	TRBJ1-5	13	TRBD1	CASSPDRTQPQHF
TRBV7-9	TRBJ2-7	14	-	CASSLPGSLREQYF
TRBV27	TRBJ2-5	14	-	CASSPFLGQETQYF
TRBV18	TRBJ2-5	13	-	CASSRALQETQYF
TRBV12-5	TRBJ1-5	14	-	CASGAGILYQPQHF
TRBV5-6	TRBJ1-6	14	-	CASSFGQINSPLHF
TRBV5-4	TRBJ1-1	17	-	CASSSGALRGGNTEAFF
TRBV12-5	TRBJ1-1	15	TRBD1	CASGSGTGGPRQAFF
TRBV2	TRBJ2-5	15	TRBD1	CASSGDRGFQETQYF
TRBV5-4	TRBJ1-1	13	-	CASSLAEGDEAFF
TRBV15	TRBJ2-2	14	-	CATSQSRGPGELFF
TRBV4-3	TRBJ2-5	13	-	CASSRELKETQYF
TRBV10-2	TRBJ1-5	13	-	CASNANSNQPQHF
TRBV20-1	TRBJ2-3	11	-	CSASSVDTQYF
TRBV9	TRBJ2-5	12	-	CASSDREETQYF
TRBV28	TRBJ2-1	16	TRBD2	CASSGTSGEIYNEQFF
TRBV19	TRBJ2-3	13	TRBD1	CASSTNRGDTQYF
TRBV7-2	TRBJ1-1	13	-	CASSLTLGEAAFF
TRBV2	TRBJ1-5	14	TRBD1	CASERDSFNQPQHF
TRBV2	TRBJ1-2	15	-	CASSLPGQGHYGYTF
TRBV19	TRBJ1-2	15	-	CASSMGWEAGVGYTF
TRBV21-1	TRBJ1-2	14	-	CASSKDAPKEGYTF
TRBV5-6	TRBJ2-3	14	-	CASSDGPATDTQYF
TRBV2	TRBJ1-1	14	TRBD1	CASTRTGGNTEAFF
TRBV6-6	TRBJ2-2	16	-	CASSYSSRSNTGELFF